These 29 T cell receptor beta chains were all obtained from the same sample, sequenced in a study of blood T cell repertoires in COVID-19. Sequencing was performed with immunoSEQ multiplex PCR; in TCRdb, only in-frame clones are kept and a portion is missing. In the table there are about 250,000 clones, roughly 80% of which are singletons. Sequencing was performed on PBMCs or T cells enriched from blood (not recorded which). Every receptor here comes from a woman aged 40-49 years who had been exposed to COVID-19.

In DNA, the CDR3 is TGTGCCAGCAGTTGGCGGGCGAGCAATCAGCCCCAGCATTTT. It specifies CASSWRASNQPQHF. The chain has TRBV28 and TRBJ1-5; no definite D call. The CDR3 runs to 14 residues. Deletions cut 4 bases from V and 1 base from J, with 8 bases between. The germline V gene has CDR1 MDHEN and CDR2 SYDVKM.

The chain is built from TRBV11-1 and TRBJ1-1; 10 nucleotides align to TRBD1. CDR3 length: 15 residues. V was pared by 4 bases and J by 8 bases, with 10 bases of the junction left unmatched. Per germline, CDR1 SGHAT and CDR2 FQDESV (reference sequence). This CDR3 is CASSSRTGGGSEAFF. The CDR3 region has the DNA TGTGCCAGCAGCTCGAGGACAGGGGGTGGTTCCGAAGCTTTCTTT.

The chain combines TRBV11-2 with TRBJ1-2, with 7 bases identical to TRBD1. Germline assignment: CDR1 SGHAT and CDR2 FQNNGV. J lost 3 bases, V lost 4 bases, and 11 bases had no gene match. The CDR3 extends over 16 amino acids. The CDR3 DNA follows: TGTGCCAGCAGCTCCAAGGACAGGAGGGCGGACTATGGCTACACCTTC. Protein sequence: CASSSKDRRADYGYTF.

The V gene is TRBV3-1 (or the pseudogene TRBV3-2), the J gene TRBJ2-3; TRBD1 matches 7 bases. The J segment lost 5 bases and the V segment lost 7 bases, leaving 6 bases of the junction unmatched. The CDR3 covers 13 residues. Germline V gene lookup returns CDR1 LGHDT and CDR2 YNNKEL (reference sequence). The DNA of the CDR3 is TGTGCCAGCACAGGGGACAGAGGAGATACGCAGTATTTT. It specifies CASTGDRGDTQYF.

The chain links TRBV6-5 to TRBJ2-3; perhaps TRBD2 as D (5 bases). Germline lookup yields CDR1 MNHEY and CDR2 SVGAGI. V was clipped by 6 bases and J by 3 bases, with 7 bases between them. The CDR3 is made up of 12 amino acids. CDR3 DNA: TGTGCCAGCAGGGCGGGTACAGATACGCAGTATTTT. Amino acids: CASRAGTDTQYF.

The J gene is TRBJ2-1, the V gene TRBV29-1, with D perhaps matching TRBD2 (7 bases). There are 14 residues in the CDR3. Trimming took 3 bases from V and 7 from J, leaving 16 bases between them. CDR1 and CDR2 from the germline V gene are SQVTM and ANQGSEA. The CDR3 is CSVDGWRGRNEQFF. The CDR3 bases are TGCAGCGTTGATGGTTGGCGGGGGCGGAATGAGCAGTTCTTC.

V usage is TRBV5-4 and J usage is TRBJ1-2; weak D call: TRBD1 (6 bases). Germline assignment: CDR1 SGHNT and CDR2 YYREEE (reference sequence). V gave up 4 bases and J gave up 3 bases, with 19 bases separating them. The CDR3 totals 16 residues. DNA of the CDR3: TGTGCCAGCAGCCGGAGCGGGGGGCAAGTATACTATGGCTACACCTTC. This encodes CASSRSGGQVYYGYTF.

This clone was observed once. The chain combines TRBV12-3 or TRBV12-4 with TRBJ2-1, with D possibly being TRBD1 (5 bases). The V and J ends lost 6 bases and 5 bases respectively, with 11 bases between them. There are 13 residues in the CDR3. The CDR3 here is CASSIDRHNEQFF. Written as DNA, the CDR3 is TGTGCCAGCAGCATCGACAGACACAATGAGCAGTTCTTC.

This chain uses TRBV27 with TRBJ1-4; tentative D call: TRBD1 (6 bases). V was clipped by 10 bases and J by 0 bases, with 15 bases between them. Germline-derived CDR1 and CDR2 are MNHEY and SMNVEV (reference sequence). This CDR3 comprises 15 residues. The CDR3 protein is CATAQGKATNEKLFF. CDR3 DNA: TGTGCCACCGCACAGGGAAAGGCAACTAATGAAAAACTGTTTTTT.

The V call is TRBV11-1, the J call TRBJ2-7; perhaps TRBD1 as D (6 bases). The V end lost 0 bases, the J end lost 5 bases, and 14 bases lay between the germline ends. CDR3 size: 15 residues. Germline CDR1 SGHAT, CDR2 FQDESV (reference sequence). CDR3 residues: CASSLALTGNDEQYF. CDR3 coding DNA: TGTGCCAGCAGCTTAGCCCTAACAGGGAACGACGAGCAGTACTTC.

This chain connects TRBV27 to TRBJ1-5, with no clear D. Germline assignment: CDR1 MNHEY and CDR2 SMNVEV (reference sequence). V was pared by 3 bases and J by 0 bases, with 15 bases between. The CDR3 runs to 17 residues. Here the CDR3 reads CASSFPGPFNSNQPQHF. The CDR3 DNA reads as TGTGCCAGCAGTTTTCCGGGTCCCTTTAATAGCAATCAGCCCCAGCATTTT.

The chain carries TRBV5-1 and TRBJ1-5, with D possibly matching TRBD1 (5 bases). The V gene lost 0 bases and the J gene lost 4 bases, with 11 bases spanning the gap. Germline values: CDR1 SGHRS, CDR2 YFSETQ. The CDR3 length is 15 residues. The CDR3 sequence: CASSLGTSGNQPQHF. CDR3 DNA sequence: TGCGCCAGCAGCTTGGGGACCTCAGGGAATCAGCCCCAGCATTTT.

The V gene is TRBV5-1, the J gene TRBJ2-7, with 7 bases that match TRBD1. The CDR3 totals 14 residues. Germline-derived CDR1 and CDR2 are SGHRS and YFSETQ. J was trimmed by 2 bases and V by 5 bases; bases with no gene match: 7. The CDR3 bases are TGCGCCAGCAGTTACGACAGGGTGGCCTACGAGCAGTACTTC. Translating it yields CASSYDRVAYEQYF.

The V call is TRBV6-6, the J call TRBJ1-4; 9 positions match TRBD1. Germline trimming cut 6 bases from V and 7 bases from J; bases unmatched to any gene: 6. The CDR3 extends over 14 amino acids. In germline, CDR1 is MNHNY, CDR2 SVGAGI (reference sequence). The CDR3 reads CASSPGTGIEKLFF. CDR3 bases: TGTGCCAGCAGCCCCGGGACAGGGATTGAAAAACTGTTTTTT.

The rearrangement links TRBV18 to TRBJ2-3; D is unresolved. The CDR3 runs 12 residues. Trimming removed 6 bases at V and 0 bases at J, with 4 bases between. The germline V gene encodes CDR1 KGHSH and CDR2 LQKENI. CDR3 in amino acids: CASSASTDTQYF. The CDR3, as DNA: TGTGCCAGCTCGGCCAGCACAGATACGCAGTATTTT.

The CDR3 protein is CASSIRPEGSFQPQHF. CDR3 bases: TGTGCCAGTAGTATACGTCCAGAAGGGAGTTTCCAGCCCCAGCATTTT. The chain carries TRBV19 and TRBJ1-5, with D uncertain. V was clipped by 2 bases and J by 7 bases, with 18 bases between them. Germline CDR1 reads LNHDA; CDR2 reads SQIVND (reference sequence). The length of the CDR3 is 16 residues.

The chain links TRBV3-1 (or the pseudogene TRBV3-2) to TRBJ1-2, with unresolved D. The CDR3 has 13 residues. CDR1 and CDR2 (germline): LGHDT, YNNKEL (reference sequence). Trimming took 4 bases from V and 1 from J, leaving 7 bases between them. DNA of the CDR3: TGTGCCAGCAGCCCGAACAGTAACTATGGCTACACCTTC. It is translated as CASSPNSNYGYTF.

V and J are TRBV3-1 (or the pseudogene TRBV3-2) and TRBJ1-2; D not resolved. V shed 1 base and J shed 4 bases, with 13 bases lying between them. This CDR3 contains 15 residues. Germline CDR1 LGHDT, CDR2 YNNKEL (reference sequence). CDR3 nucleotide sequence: TGTGCCAGCAGCCAAGGGTTCTTTGAGGGCTATGGCTACACCTTC. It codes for CASSQGFFEGYGYTF.

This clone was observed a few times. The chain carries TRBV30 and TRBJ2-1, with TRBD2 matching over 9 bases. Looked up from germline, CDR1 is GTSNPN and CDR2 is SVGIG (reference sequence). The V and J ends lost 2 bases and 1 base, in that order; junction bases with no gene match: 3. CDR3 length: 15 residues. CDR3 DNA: TGTGCCTGGAGTCGACTAGCGGATTCCTACAATGAGCAGTTCTTC. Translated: CAWSRLADSYNEQFF.

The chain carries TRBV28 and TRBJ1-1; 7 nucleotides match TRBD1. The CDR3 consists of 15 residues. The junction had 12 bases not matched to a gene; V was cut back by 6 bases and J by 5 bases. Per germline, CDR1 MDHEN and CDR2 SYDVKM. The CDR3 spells CASSPDRDSKTEAFF. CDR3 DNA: TGTGCCAGCAGCCCTGACCGGGACAGTAAAACTGAAGCTTTCTTT.

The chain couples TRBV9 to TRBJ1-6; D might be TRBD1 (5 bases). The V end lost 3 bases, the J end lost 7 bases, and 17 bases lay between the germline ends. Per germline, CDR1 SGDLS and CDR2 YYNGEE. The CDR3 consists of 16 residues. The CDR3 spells CASSATGDGGNSPLHF. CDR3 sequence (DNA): TGTGCCAGCAGCGCCACCGGGGACGGGGGGAATTCACCCCTCCACTTT.

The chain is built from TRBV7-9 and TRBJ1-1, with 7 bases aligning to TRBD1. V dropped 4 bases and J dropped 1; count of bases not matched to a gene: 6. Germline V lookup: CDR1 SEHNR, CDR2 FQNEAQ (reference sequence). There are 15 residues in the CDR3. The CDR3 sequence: CASSSMTGRNTEAFF. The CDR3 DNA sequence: TGTGCCAGCAGCTCCATGACAGGGCGGAACACTGAAGCTTTCTTT.

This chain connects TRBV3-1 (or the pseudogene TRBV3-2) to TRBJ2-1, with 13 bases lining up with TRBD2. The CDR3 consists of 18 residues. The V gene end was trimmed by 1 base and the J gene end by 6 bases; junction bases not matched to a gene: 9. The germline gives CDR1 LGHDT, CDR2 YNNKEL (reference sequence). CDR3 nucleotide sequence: TGTGCCAGCAGCCAAGGGACGGGACTAGCGGGACGTCTCAATGAGCAGTTCTTC. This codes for CASSQGTGLAGRLNEQFF.

The chain's CDR3 is CASGGGRGNYGYTF. Here the CDR3 DNA reads TGTGCCAGCGGCGGCGGAAGGGGTAACTATGGCTACACCTTC. This chain joins TRBV6-5 and TRBJ1-2, with D tentatively TRBD1 (5 bases). The germline CDR1 and CDR2 sequences are MNHEY and SVGAGI. The CDR3 spans 14 residues. V dropped 8 bases and J dropped 1 base, with 14 bases sitting between them.

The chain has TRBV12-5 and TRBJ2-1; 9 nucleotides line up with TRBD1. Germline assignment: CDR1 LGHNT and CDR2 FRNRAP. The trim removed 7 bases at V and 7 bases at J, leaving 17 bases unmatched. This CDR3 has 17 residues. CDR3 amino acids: CASVTPLRDRVGNEQFF. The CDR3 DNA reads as TGTGCTAGTGTCACTCCACTCCGGGACAGGGTGGGGAATGAGCAGTTCTTC.

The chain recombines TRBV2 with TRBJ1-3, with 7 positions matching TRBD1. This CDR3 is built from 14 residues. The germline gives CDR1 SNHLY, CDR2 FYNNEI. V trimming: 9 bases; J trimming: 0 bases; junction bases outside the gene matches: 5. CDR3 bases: TGTGCCAGTAGGACAGGTCTCTCTGGAAACACCATATATTTT. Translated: CASRTGLSGNTIYF.

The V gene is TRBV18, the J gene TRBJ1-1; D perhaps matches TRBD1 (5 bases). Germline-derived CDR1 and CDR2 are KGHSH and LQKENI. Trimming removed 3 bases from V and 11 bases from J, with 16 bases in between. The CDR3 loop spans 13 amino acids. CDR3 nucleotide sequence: TGTGCCAGCTCACCGAACAGAGACCGGGGGGCTTTCTTT. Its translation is CASSPNRDRGAFF.

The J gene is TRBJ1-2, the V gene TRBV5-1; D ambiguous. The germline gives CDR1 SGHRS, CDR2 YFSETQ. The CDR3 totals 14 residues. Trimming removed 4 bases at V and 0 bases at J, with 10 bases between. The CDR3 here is CASSAAGANYGYTF. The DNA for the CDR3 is TGCGCCAGCAGCGCAGCGGGAGCTAACTATGGCTACACCTTC.

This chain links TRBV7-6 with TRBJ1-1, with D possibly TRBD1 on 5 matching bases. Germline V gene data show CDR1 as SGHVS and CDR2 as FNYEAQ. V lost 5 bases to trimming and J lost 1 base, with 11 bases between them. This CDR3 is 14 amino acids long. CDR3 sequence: CASSPTAPNTEAFF. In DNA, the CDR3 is TGTGCCAGCAGCCCGACAGCGCCGAACACTGAAGCTTTCTTT.